This T cell receptor beta chain was identified in a study of T cell responses to AZD1222 COVID-19 vaccine. Study-level findings and limits: Donors were largely white British and mainly female; clonal diversity was possibly underestimated.

The CDR3 has 13 amino acids. CDR1 and CDR2 (germline): SGDLS, YYNGEE. V was pared by 4 bases and J by 7 bases, with 4 bases of the junction left unmatched. Investigators merged groups given second doses at roughly 4 or roughly 12 weeks. Details on this clone: Antigen: not known.

Method: immunoSEQ multiplex PCR; TCRdb's copy keeps in-frame clones and lacks some. This sample has 180,000 or so clones, with about 92% found just once. The clonotype originates from an adult who received the AZD1222 COVID-19 vaccine. Sequences were derived from peripheral blood, sampled 28 days after the second AZD1222 dose. V usage is TRBV9 and J usage is TRBJ1-4; 7 bases fit TRBD1. The DNA for the CDR3 is TGTGCCAGCAGCCAAGGGGGCGCTGAAAAACTGTTTTTT. Its protein is CASSQGGAEKLFF.